These 19 T cell receptor beta chains came from one sample sequenced in a study of cytotoxic CD8 clonotypes in ibrutinib-treated CLL. Clones were sequenced by immunoSEQ multiplex PCR, and TCRdb holds only the in-frame ones, with some missing. The sample lists about 140,000 clones; 60% to 85% were seen once. The sample was PBMCs, taken after 24 months of ibrutinib treatment. These TCRs come from a human donor with chronic lymphocytic leukemia.

The chain employs TRBV19 and TRBJ1-1; 8 nucleotides align to TRBD1. Trimming at V came to 7 bases and at J to 0 bases, leaving 10 bases not matched to a gene. The CDR3 totals 16 residues. CDR1 and CDR2 (germline): LNHDA, SQIVND (reference sequence). DNA of the CDR3: TGTGCCAGTACCCGGACAGGGATCGGGATGAACACTGAAGCTTTCTTT. This translates into CASTRTGIGMNTEAFF.

This clone has a single count. The chain joins TRBV10-3 to TRBJ1-2, with D possibly TRBD1 on 6 matching bases. There are 16 residues in the CDR3. Per the germline V gene, CDR1 is ENHRY and CDR2 is SYGVKD. The V and J ends lost 0 bases and 0 bases respectively, with 11 bases between them. In DNA form, the CDR3 reads TGTGCCATCAGTGAGTCGGGGGGCAGCGCTAACTATGGCTACACCTTC. It encodes CAISESGGSANYGYTF.

This sequence joins TRBV2 and TRBJ1-5, with a weak D call TRBD1 (5 bases). CDR3 length: 17 amino acids. The V and J ends lost 6 bases and 3 bases respectively, with 21 bases between them. CDR1 is SNHLY, CDR2 FYNNEI, per germline. CDR3 coding DNA: TGTGCCAGCAGCCTACGGGGGTTGGTCCACCCCAATCAGCCCCAGCATTTT. Its translation is CASSLRGLVHPNQPQHF.

This sequence joins TRBV2 and TRBJ1-2, with D perhaps TRBD1 (6 bases). From germline, CDR1 is SNHLY and CDR2 FYNNEI. The CDR3 has 13 amino acids. V lost 2 bases to trimming and J lost 6 bases, with 10 bases between them. CDR3 bases: TGTGCCAGCAGTGAAATCGGGGGCGATGGCTACACCTTC. It specifies CASSEIGGDGYTF.

This chain joins TRBV28 and TRBJ1-2; 8 bases are a match to TRBD1. V trimming: 5 bases; J trimming: 8 bases; junction bases outside the gene matches: 4. CDR3 size: 12 residues. Germline CDR1 and CDR2: MDHEN and SYDVKM. CDR3 nucleotides: TGTGCCAGCAGTACCAGGGGGCGAGGCTACACCTTC. This encodes CASSTRGRGYTF.

By share, this clone counts as medium-sized. V and J are TRBV28 and TRBJ2-1; the D gene is possibly TRBD1 (5 bases). V lost 5 bases, J lost 4 bases, and 15 bases lay in between. The CDR3 extends over 15 amino acids. Germline V gives CDR1 MDHEN, CDR2 SYDVKM. The CDR3 protein is CASSIRGWAYNEQFF. CDR3 bases: TGTGCCAGCAGTATAAGGGGTTGGGCGTACAATGAGCAGTTCTTC.

This clone was recorded once. The chain has TRBV9 and TRBJ2-6, with D tentatively TRBD1 (5 bases). The CDR3 runs to 17 residues. With 0 bases removed from V and 2 bases from J, the gap between germline ends came to 12 bases. CDR1 SGDLS and CDR2 YYNGEE come from the germline V gene. The CDR3 sequence is CASSVGGLPPGANVLTF. The CDR3 nucleotides are TGTGCCAGCAGCGTAGGGGGCCTCCCCCCTGGGGCCAACGTCCTGACTTTC.

The rearrangement joins TRBV28 to TRBJ1-4; weak D call: TRBD1 (6 bases). The germline V and J ends were trimmed by 0 bases and 0 bases, with 17 bases remaining between them. The CDR3 is made up of 19 amino acids. Germline V CDR1 and CDR2: MDHEN, SYDVKM. In nucleotides, the CDR3 is TGTGCCAGCAGTTTATGGGGCAGTGGGGGGGCAGCAACTAATGAAAAACTGTTTTTT. Protein product: CASSLWGSGGAATNEKLFF.

The chain recombines TRBV7-9 with TRBJ2-3, with 8 bases lining up with TRBD1. The junction had 6 bases not matched to a gene; V was cut back by 5 bases and J by 2 bases. This CDR3 contains 15 residues. Looked up from germline, CDR1 is SEHNR and CDR2 is FQNEAQ (reference sequence). The CDR3 sequence is CASSPGQGHTDTQYF. The CDR3 DNA reads TGTGCCAGCAGCCCCGGACAGGGTCACACAGATACGCAGTATTTT.

This clone has only a few counts. This chain connects TRBV4-2 to TRBJ2-1; TRBD1 agrees at 10 bases. The CDR3 has 15 residues. With 4 bases clipped from V and 9 bases from J, the junction kept 9 bases outside the gene matches. CDR1 and CDR2 (germline): LGHNA, YNFKEQ. The CDR3 DNA sequence: TGTGCCAGCAGCCTCCGACAGGGGGCAGGGGGTGAGCAGTTCTTC. This sequence encodes CASSLRQGAGGEQFF.

This clone showed up just a few times. The sample carries other DNA sequences with the same CDR3. The gene calls are TRBV9 and TRBJ2-7; D might be TRBD1 or TRBD2, each matching 5 bases. The CDR3 is 13 residues long. The germline V and J ends were trimmed by 0 bases and 1 base, with 5 bases remaining between them. Germline CDR1 and CDR2: SGDLS and YYNGEE. CDR3 DNA: TGTGCCAGCAGCGTAGGGGGGTCCTACGAGCAGTACTTC. Translating it yields CASSVGGSYEQYF.

The chain is built from TRBV19 and TRBJ1-2, with D possibly being TRBD1 (5 bases). The length of the CDR3 is 15 residues. Germline V gene data show CDR1 as LNHDA and CDR2 as SQIVND (reference sequence). V lost 1 base, J lost 9 bases, and 18 bases lay in between. The CDR3 region has the DNA TGTGCCAGTAGTATAGTGGGCGGGGACGCCTCCCGCTACACCTTC. This encodes CASSIVGGDASRYTF. Filled out from reference TRBV19 and TRBJ1-2, the complete variable domain reads DGGITQSPKYLFRKEGQNVTLSCEQNLNHDAMYWYRQDPGQGLRLIYYSQIVNDFQKGDIAEGYSVSREKKESFPLTVTSAQKNPTAFYLCASSIVGGDASRYTFGSGTRLTVV.

The table lists this clone with a few counts. The chain links TRBV7-2 to TRBJ2-5, with TRBD2 matching 10 bases. V trimming: 5 bases; J trimming: 5 bases; junction bases outside the gene matches: 8. The V gene's germline CDR1 is SGHTA and CDR2 FQGNSA. The CDR3 runs 15 residues. CDR3 amino acids: CASSHQRGGGETQYF. CDR3 sequence (DNA): TGTGCCAGCAGCCACCAGCGGGGGGGCGGGGAGACCCAGTACTTC. The variable domain in full, with the rest retrieved from reference TRBV7-2 and TRBJ2-5, is GAGVSQSPSNKVTEKGKDVELRCDPISGHTALYWYRQSLGQGLEFLIYFQGNSAPDKSGLPSDRFSAERTGGSVSTLTIQRTQQEDSAVYLCASSHQRGGGETQYFGPGTRLLVL.

J is TRBJ2-3 and V is TRBV6-5; a weak D match, TRBD2 (6 bases). CDR3 size: 15 residues. Germline V gene lookup returns CDR1 MNHEY and CDR2 SVGAGI. V was cut by 6 bases and J by 6 bases, with 19 bases left in between. The CDR3 sequence: CASSRGTWTSDTQYF. As DNA, the CDR3 is TGTGCCAGCAGCCGGGGGACCTGGACGTCCGATACGCAGTATTTT.

The CDR3 reads CASSYLAGGPLGETQYF. The CDR3 DNA follows: TGTGCCAGCAGCTACCTAGCGGGGGGGCCATTGGGAGAGACCCAGTACTTC. The V call is TRBV7-8, the J call TRBJ2-5; 12 bases fit TRBD2. The CDR3 totals 17 residues. Germline trimming cut 4 bases from V and 4 bases from J; bases unmatched to any gene: 10. Germline loops: CDR1 SGHVS, CDR2 FQNEAQ.

To note about this clone: This CDR3 is also generated by other DNA sequences in the sample. The rearrangement joins TRBV9 to TRBJ2-7; 8 nucleotides line up with TRBD2. The CDR3 covers 14 residues. CDR1 and CDR2 (germline): SGDLS, YYNGEE. V was pared by 0 bases and J by 2 bases, with 1 base of the junction left unmatched. DNA of the CDR3: TGTGCCAGCAGCGTAGCGGGGGGGCCCTACGAGCAGTACTTC. Its translation: CASSVAGGPYEQYF.

In this sample, this clone turned up a few times. One end of the junction is discordant with germline, which a read error may explain. The same CDR3 also results from other DNA sequences found in this sample. V is TRBV2 and J is TRBJ2-1, with a tentative D call TRBD1 (5 bases). Germline values: CDR1 SNHLY, CDR2 FYNNEI. The CDR3 loop spans 12 amino acids. The DNA of the CDR3 is TGTGCCAGCAGCGAAGACAGCAATGAGCAGTTCTTC. Encoded protein: CASSEDSNEQFF.

The V and J genes are TRBV7-2 and TRBJ2-7; 10 positions match TRBD1. The CDR3 is made up of 14 amino acids. V gave up 10 bases and J gave up 1 base; unmatched junction bases: 7. CDR1 and CDR2 from the germline V gene are SGHTA and FQGNSA. CDR3 in amino acids: CATSRDRGSYEQYF. DNA of the CDR3: TGTGCCACCTCACGGGACAGGGGTTCCTACGAGCAGTACTTC.

The J gene is TRBJ2-7, the V gene TRBV5-1; tentatively, D is TRBD1 (5 bases). The CDR3 is made up of 14 amino acids. Germline CDR1 is SGHRS and CDR2 is YFSETQ. The germline V and J ends were trimmed by 3 bases and 4 bases, with 14 bases remaining between them. The CDR3 reads CASSWQGGAYEQYF. The DNA for the CDR3 is TGCGCCAGCAGCTGGCAGGGTGGGGCTTACGAGCAGTACTTC. The complete variable domain, with remaining parts taken from reference TRBV5-1 and TRBJ2-7, reads KAGVTQTPRYLIKTRGQQVTLSCSPISGHRSVSWYQQTPGQGLQFLFEYFSETQRNKGNFPGRFSGRQFSNSRSEMNVSTLELGDSALYLCASSWQGGAYEQYFGPGTRLTVT.